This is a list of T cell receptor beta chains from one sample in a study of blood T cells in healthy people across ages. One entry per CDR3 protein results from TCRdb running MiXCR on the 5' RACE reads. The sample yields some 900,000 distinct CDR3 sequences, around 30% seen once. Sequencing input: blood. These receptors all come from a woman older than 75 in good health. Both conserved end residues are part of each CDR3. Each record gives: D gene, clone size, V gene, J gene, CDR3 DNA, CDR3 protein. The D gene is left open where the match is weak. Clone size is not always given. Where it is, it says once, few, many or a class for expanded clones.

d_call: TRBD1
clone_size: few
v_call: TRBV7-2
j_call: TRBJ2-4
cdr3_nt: TGTGCCAGCAGCCGGGACAGGGTCGAGGCCCAGTACTTC
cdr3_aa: CASSRDRVEAQYF

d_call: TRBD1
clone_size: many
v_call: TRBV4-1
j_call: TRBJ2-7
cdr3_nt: TGCGCCAGCAGCCTCTCTTTATCAGGGGGCGAGCAGTACTTC
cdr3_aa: CASSLSLSGGEQYF

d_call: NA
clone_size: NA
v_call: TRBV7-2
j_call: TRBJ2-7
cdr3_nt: TGTGCCAGCAGCTTAGATGCGTTCACCTACGAGCAGTACTTC
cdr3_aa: CASSLDAFTYEQYF

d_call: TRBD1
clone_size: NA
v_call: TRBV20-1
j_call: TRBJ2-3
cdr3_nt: TGCAGTGCGAGGGACAGTTCGGTAGATACGCAGTATTTT
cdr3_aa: CSARDSSVDTQYF

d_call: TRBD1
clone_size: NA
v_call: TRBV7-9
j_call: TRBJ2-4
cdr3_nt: TGTGCCAGCAGCTTAGCGCTGGGGACAGGTGAAGAGCAGTACTTC
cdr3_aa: CASSLALGTGEEQYF

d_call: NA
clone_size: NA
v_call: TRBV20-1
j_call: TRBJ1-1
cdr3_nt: TGCAGTGCGCCCGTCGGGACGGCCATGAACACTGAAGCTTTCTTT
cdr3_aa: CSAPVGTAMNTEAFF

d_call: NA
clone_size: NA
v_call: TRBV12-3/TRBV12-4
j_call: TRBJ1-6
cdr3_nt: TGTGCCAGCGGAGTGGGGAATAAAAATTCACCCCTCCACTTT
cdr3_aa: CASGVGNKNSPLHF

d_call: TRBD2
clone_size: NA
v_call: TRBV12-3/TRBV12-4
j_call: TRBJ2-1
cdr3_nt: TGTGCCAGCGGGCTAGCGGGAGTATGGTCCGGTGAGCAGTTCTTC
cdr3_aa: CASGLAGVWSGEQFF

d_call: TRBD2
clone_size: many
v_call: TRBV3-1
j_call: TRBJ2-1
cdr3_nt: TGTGCCAGCAGCCAAGATCTTGGCGGGGGGACCTACAATGAGCAGTTCTTC
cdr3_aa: CASSQDLGGGTYNEQFF

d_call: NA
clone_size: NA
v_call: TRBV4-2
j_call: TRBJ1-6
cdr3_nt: TGTGCCAGCAGCGCGGGGCAGGGAGGCTCCTATAATTCACCCCTCCACTTT
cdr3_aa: CASSAGQGGSYNSPLHF

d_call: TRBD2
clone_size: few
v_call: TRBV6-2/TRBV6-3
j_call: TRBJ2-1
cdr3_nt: TGTGCCAGCAGTTACTGGGAGCGGGAATACAATGAGCAGTTCTTC
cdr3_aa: CASSYWEREYNEQFF

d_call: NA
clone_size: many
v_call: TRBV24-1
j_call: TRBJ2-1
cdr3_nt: TGTGCCACAGGACAGTTTAACAATGAGCAGTTCTTC
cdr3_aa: CATGQFNNEQFF

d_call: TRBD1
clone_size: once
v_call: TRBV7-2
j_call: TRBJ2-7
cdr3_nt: TGTGCCAGCAGCTCCCAACCGGGACAGAGCTACGAGCAGTACTTC
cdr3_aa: CASSSQPGQSYEQYF

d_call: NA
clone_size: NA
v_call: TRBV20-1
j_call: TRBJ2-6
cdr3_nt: TGCAGTACTAGAGATGAGAAGGCCGGGGGTCCTTTTTCTGTGGCCAACGTCCTGACTTTC
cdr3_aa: CSTRDEKAGGPFSVANVLTF

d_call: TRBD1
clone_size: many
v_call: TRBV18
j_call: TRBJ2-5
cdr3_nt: TGTGCCAGCTCACCACCCAGGGGGCGAGGGCAAGAGACCCAGTACTTC
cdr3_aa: CASSPPRGRGQETQYF

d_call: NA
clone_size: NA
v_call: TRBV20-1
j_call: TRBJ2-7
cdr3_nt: TGCAGTGCTAGACCCGGGGGCGGCAACGAGCAGTACTTC
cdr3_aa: CSARPGGGNEQYF